The rows below give T cell receptor beta chains drawn from one sample of a study of T cells in Graves' hyperthyroidism and ophthalmopathy. A single record per CDR3 protein comes from TCRdb applying MiXCR to the multiplex PCR reads. The sample holds about 520,000 distinct CDR3 sequences, around a quarter seen once. The sample comprised blood. The receptor source for this set is a young woman with Graves' ophthalmopathy. The CDR3 runs from the conserved cysteine through the conserved F or W. The D gene is left open where the match is weak. Only part of the rows carry a size: once, few, many, or a class if the clone is expanded.

J: TRBJ2-7
size: -
V: TRBV6-1
D: -
CDR3: CASSARDGNYEQYF
DNA: TGTGCCAGCAGTGCCCGGGACGGGAACTACGAGCAGTACTTC

J: TRBJ2-7
size: many
V: TRBV5-1
D: -
CDR3: CASSWDGAYEQYF
DNA: TGCGCCAGCAGCTGGGACGGCGCCTACGAGCAGTACTTC

J: TRBJ1-1
size: few
V: TRBV6-1
D: -
CDR3: CASTRLGGSTEAFF
DNA: TGTGCCAGCACCCGCCTGGGGGGTTCGACTGAAGCTTTCTTT

J: TRBJ1-4
size: many
V: TRBV5-6
D: TRBD1
CDR3: CASSFGDRGDGGEKLFF
DNA: TGTGCCAGCAGCTTCGGGGACAGGGGGGACGGGGGTGAAAAACTGTTTTTT

J: TRBJ1-3
size: -
V: TRBV20-1
D: -
CDR3: CSARDWGTSGNTIYF
DNA: TGCAGTGCTAGAGATTGGGGGACCTCTGGAAACACCATATATTTT

J: TRBJ1-1
size: -
V: TRBV12-3/TRBV12-4
D: TRBD1
CDR3: CASSWGDSADTEAFF
DNA: TGTGCCAGCAGTTGGGGGGACAGTGCGGACACTGAAGCTTTCTTT

J: TRBJ2-7
size: -
V: TRBV6-5
D: TRBD2
CDR3: CASSWGEGDLKQYF
DNA: TGTGCCAGCAGTTGGGGGGAGGGAGACCTCAAGCAGTACTTC

J: TRBJ1-1
size: -
V: TRBV30
D: -
CDR3: CAWSHSFNTEAFF
DNA: TGTGCCTGGAGTCACAGCTTTAACACTGAAGCTTTCTTT

J: TRBJ2-5
size: many
V: TRBV24-1
D: TRBD2
CDR3: CATSDFRRGGLVETQYF
DNA: TGTGCCACCAGTGATTTTCGACGGGGGGGCCTTGTAGAGACCCAGTACTTC

J: TRBJ1-5
size: many
V: TRBV28
D: -
CDR3: CASRRAGPSNQPQHF
DNA: TGTGCCAGCAGACGAGCAGGACCTAGCAATCAGCCCCAGCATTTT

J: TRBJ2-2
size: -
V: TRBV12-3/TRBV12-4
D: TRBD2
CDR3: CASSLHSGGHANTGELFF
DNA: TGTGCCAGCAGTCTACATAGCGGGGGGCACGCGAACACCGGGGAGCTGTTTTTT

J: TRBJ2-5
size: many
V: TRBV27
D: -
CDR3: CASSVLQETQYF
DNA: TGTGCCAGCAGCGTCTTACAAGAGACCCAGTACTTC

J: TRBJ2-7
size: -
V: TRBV15
D: TRBD2
CDR3: CATSSGGTSGAQYEQCF
DNA: TGTGCCACCAGCAGCGGGGGGACTAGCGGGGCGCAATACGAGCAGTGCTTC

J: TRBJ2-4
size: many
V: TRBV20-1
D: -
CDR3: CSARDFGGTLAKNIQYF
DNA: TGCAGTGCTAGAGATTTTGGGGGGACGCTAGCCAAAAACATTCAGTACTTC

J: TRBJ2-7
size: many
V: TRBV20-1
D: -
CDR3: CSARKSYEQYF
DNA: TGCAGTGCTAGAAAATCTTACGAGCAGTACTTC

J: TRBJ2-7
size: -
V: TRBV3-1
D: -
CDR3: CASSQRGLRAYEQYF
DNA: TGTGCCAGCAGCCAAAGAGGACTCAGGGCCTACGAGCAGTACTTC

J: TRBJ2-5
size: many
V: TRBV20-1
D: -
CDR3: CSAPPWRGRETQYF
DNA: TGCAGTGCTCCCCCCTGGCGGGGGCGGGAGACCCAGTACTTC

J: TRBJ1-1
size: -
V: TRBV6-1
D: -
CDR3: CATKTGTLNTEAFF
DNA: TGTGCCACCAAGACCGGGACACTGAACACTGAAGCTTTCTTT

J: TRBJ2-2
size: -
V: TRBV5-5
D: TRBD1
CDR3: CASSRGTGNTGELFF
DNA: TGTGCCAGCAGCCGAGGGACAGGGAACACCGGGGAGCTGTTTTTT

J: TRBJ1-5
size: many
V: TRBV12-3/TRBV12-4
D: -
CDR3: CASRGGILSNQPQHF
DNA: TGTGCCAGCCGCGGGGGGATCCTGAGCAATCAGCCCCAGCATTTT

J: TRBJ1-2
size: many
V: TRBV6-2/TRBV6-3
D: -
CDR3: CASSTGDLYGYTF
DNA: TGTGCCAGCAGCACCGGGGATTTGTATGGCTACACCTTC

J: TRBJ1-1
size: many
V: TRBV10-3
D: -
CDR3: CAISVQPNTEAFF
DNA: TGTGCCATCAGTGTACAGCCGAACACTGAAGCTTTCTTT

J: TRBJ2-5
size: -
V: TRBV20-1
D: -
CDR3: CSASPGAQETQYF
DNA: TGCAGTGCTTCTCCGGGGGCACAAGAGACCCAGTACTTC

J: TRBJ1-5
size: -
V: TRBV7-2
D: -
CDR3: CASNPDRSNQPRHF
DNA: TGTGCCAGTAACCCCGACAGAAGCAATCAGCCCCGGCATTTT

J: TRBJ2-5
size: few
V: TRBV6-5
D: -
CDR3: CASSYPAFKETQYF
DNA: TGTGCCAGCAGTTACCCAGCCTTCAAAGAGACCCAGTACTTC

J: TRBJ2-7
size: many
V: TRBV2
D: TRBD1
CDR3: CASTGQGGYEQYF
DNA: TGTGCCAGCACGGGACAGGGGGGTTACGAGCAGTACTTC

J: TRBJ2-2
size: many
V: TRBV7-9
D: -
CDR3: CASSLSLSGELFF
DNA: TGTGCCAGCAGCTTATCTCTATCCGGGGAGCTGTTTTTT

J: TRBJ2-7
size: -
V: TRBV29-1
D: -
CDR3: CSVEGTHFYEQYF
DNA: TGCAGCGTTGAAGGGACACACTTCTACGAGCAGTACTTC

J: TRBJ1-1
size: -
V: TRBV20-1
D: -
CDR3: CSAAGDKENTEAFF
DNA: TGCAGTGCTGCGGGTGACAAGGAGAACACTGAAGCTTTCTTT

J: TRBJ2-7
size: -
V: TRBV27
D: TRBD2
CDR3: CASSGTSGRNIYEQYF
DNA: TGTGCCAGCAGCGGGACTAGCGGGAGAAATATTTACGAGCAGTACTTC

J: TRBJ1-2
size: -
V: TRBV5-1
D: -
CDR3: CASSPDINGYTF
DNA: TGCGCCAGCAGTCCGGACATAAATGGCTACACCTTC

J: TRBJ1-2
size: -
V: TRBV12-3/TRBV12-4
D: TRBD1
CDR3: CASSLGGTGGEGYTF
DNA: TGTGCCAGCAGTTTAGGAGGGACAGGGGGCGAAGGCTACACCTTC

J: TRBJ1-2
size: few
V: TRBV11-2
D: -
CDR3: CASSLDRGDNYGYTF
DNA: TGTGCCAGCAGCTTAGATCGAGGAGATAACTATGGCTACACCTTC

J: TRBJ2-5
size: -
V: TRBV7-8
D: -
CDR3: CASSLVTGPETQYF
DNA: TGTGCCAGCAGCTTAGTTACAGGGCCCGAGACCCAGTACTTC

J: TRBJ2-7
size: -
V: TRBV30
D: -
CDR3: CAWKGLGYEQYF
DNA: TGTGCCTGGAAGGGGTTGGGCTACGAGCAGTACTTC

J: TRBJ1-2
size: many
V: TRBV2
D: -
CDR3: CASSVEGTHGYTF
DNA: TGTGCCAGCAGTGTAGAGGGTACCCATGGCTACACCTTC

J: TRBJ2-7
size: -
V: TRBV13
D: -
CDR3: CARSLGGRDHEQYF
DNA: TGTGCCCGCAGCTTAGGTGGCAGGGACCACGAGCAGTACTTC

J: TRBJ2-7
size: many
V: TRBV5-1
D: -
CDR3: CASSLGGMEYYEQYF
DNA: TGCGCCAGCAGCTTGGGGGGGATGGAATACTACGAGCAGTACTTC

J: TRBJ2-5
size: many
V: TRBV20-1
D: TRBD1
CDR3: CSARPRQGRETQYF
DNA: TGCAGTGCTAGACCCCGACAGGGCCGAGAGACCCAGTACTTC

J: TRBJ2-7
size: many
V: TRBV12-3/TRBV12-4
D: -
CDR3: CASSFFHEQYF
DNA: TGTGCCAGCAGTTTCTTCCACGAGCAGTACTTC

J: TRBJ1-1
size: -
V: TRBV19
D: -
CDR3: CASSIRGYERETEAFF
DNA: TGTGCCAGTAGTATCAGGGGTTACGAACGGGAGACTGAAGCTTTCTTT

J: TRBJ2-7
size: many
V: TRBV3-1
D: -
CDR3: CASSQELGVNEQYF
DNA: TGTGCCAGCAGCCAAGAACTAGGGGTCAACGAGCAGTACTTC

J: TRBJ2-2
size: few
V: TRBV19
D: -
CDR3: CASSIDRNTGELFF
DNA: TGTGCCAGTAGTATAGATCGGAACACCGGGGAGCTGTTTTTT

J: TRBJ2-2
size: many
V: TRBV6-2/TRBV6-3
D: -
CDR3: CASRLEGSGELFF
DNA: TGTGCCAGCAGACTAGAGGGATCCGGGGAGCTGTTTTTT

J: TRBJ1-5
size: -
V: TRBV11-2
D: -
CDR3: CASSLVRGSGDIQPQHF
DNA: TGTGCCAGCAGCTTAGTCCGAGGGTCAGGGGATATTCAGCCCCAGCATTTT

J: TRBJ2-5
size: -
V: TRBV4-1
D: -
CDR3: CASSQDFAELQETQYF
DNA: TGCGCCAGCAGCCAAGATTTTGCGGAACTCCAAGAGACCCAGTACTTC

J: TRBJ1-5
size: many
V: TRBV19
D: -
CDR3: CASSMPDRGQGGQPQHF
DNA: TGTGCCAGTAGTATGCCCGATCGGGGGCAGGGTGGGCAGCCCCAGCATTTT

J: TRBJ2-7
size: few
V: TRBV30
D: -
CDR3: CAWSGDTSTNEQYF
DNA: TGTGCCTGGAGTGGGGACACCTCTACCAACGAGCAGTACTTC

J: TRBJ2-7
size: -
V: TRBV6-1
D: -
CDR3: CASTQKAGDLYEQYF
DNA: TGTGCCAGCACCCAAAAGGCAGGGGACTTGTACGAGCAGTACTTC

J: TRBJ1-1
size: many
V: TRBV5-8
D: -
CDR3: CASSSGDGTNEAFF
DNA: TGTGCCAGCAGCTCGGGGGACGGTACAAATGAAGCTTTCTTT

J: TRBJ1-2
size: few
V: TRBV20-1
D: -
CDR3: CSARDSRGSSYGYTF
DNA: TGCAGTGCTAGAGATAGTCGCGGTTCCTCCTATGGCTACACCTTC

J: TRBJ2-7
size: many
V: TRBV6-2/TRBV6-3
D: -
CDR3: CASWFGYEQYF
DNA: TGTGCCAGCTGGTTCGGCTACGAGCAGTACTTC

J: TRBJ1-1
size: few
V: TRBV6-1
D: -
CDR3: CASSALQGSTEAFF
DNA: TGTGCCAGCAGTGCGCTACAGGGATCCACTGAAGCTTTCTTT